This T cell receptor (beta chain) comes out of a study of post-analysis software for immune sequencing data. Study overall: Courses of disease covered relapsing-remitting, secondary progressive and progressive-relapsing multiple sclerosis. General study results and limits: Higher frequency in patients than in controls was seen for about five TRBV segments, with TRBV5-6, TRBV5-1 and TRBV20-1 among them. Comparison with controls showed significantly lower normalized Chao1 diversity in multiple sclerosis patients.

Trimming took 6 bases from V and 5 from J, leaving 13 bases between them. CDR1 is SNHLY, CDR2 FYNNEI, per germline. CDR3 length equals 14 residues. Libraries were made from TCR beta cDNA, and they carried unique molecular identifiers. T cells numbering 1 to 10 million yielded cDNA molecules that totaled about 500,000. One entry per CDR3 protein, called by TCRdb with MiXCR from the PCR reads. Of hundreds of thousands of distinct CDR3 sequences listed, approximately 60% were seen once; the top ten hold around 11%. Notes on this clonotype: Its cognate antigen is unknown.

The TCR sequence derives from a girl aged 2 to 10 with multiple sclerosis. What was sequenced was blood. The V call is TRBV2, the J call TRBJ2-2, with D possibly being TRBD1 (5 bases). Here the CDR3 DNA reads TGTGCCAGCAGAGGGATGTCAGGGACCGGGGAGCTGTTTTTT. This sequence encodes CASRGMSGTGELFF.